The T cell receptor (beta chain) under discussion was sequenced for a study of identical twins. Study-wide points: Carriage of fewer insertions was seen in abundant cord blood beta clonotypes, whereas memory repertoires showed none. Instead of following the same donors, the conclusions were based on cross-sectional statistical analysis. Out-of-frame alpha sequences shared by twins showed excess low generation probability.

TCRdb passed the 5' RACE reads through MiXCR, listing each CDR3 protein once. Here the sample spans under 350,000 distinct CDR3 sequences, roughly 9.7% being singletons. V was pared by 7 bases and J by 3 bases, with 16 bases between. CDR1 is MNHNS, CDR2 SASEGT, per germline. This CDR3 region has 15 residues. This clonotype occurred a few times. Its antigen is not known. These data were likewise used in another study, on yellow fever vaccine responses in identical twins.

The material sequenced was CD8+ T cells sorted from blood. This receptor was obtained from a woman younger than 35 in good health. The J gene is TRBJ2-1, the V gene TRBV6-1, with a tentative D call TRBD2 (6 bases). The CDR3 loop is CASKVAAGGYNEQFF. For the CDR3, the DNA is TGTGCCAGCAAGGTGGCAGCGGGTGGCTACAATGAGCAGTTCTTC.